These 5 T cell receptor beta chains were sequenced from one sample in a study of T cell repertoires in cytomegalovirus infection. TCRdb passed the reads through MiXCR, listing each CDR3 protein once. The table shows about 400,000 distinct CDR3 sequences, with 15% to 20% occurring only once. Sequencing was performed on PBMCs. These receptors were collected from a human donor in good health (CMV status not recorded). Some clones in this sample may be carry-over from other donors' samples.

This clonotype was detected many times. CDR3 bases: TGTGCCAGCAGCCAGGGGCAGGGGATTTACGAGAACACTGAAGCTTTCTTT. Protein: CASSQGQGIYENTEAFF. This chain joins TRBV7-8 and TRBJ1-1; possible D gene TRBD1, 6 bases. V lost 5 bases and J lost 1, with 20 bases in between. CDR1 is SGHVS, CDR2 FQNEAQ, per germline. The CDR3 length is 17 residues.

V usage is TRBV15 and J usage is TRBJ2-7, with TRBD2 matching 10 bases. V dropped 1 base and J dropped 6; count of bases not matched to a gene: 9. Germline V gene sequence: CDR1 LNHNV, CDR2 YYDKDF (reference sequence). The CDR3 length is 16 residues. The CDR3 here is CATSRGGLAGVPEQYF. The CDR3 DNA is TGTGCCACCAGCAGAGGGGGTCTAGCGGGAGTTCCCGAGCAGTACTTC.

The rearrangement joins TRBV29-1 to TRBJ2-3; D call uncertain. The length of the CDR3 is 15 residues. Germline V lookup: CDR1 SQVTM, CDR2 ANQGSEA. Trimming left V 1 base short and J 0 bases short, with 11 bases between. DNA for the CDR3: TGCAGCGTTGAAGGGACGGAGACTAGCACAGATACGCAGTATTTT. This sequence encodes CSVEGTETSTDTQYF.

This clonotype was picked up a small number of times. V and J are TRBV23-1 and TRBJ2-7, with 8 positions matching TRBD2. TRBV23-1 is noted as an ORF with a role that remains uncertain. After removal of 3 bases from V and 2 bases from J, the junction contained 6 bases not matched to a gene. This CDR3 comprises 15 residues. The CDR3 coding sequence is TGCGCCAGCAGTCACCCGGGAGGGGTAACCTACGAGCAGTACTTC. Protein: CASSHPGGVTYEQYF.

The J gene is TRBJ2-3, the V gene TRBV2, with D perhaps TRBD2 (6 bases). V dropped 5 bases and J dropped 3 bases, with 18 bases sitting between them. CDR3 length equals 16 residues. CDR1 and CDR2 from the germline V gene are SNHLY and FYNNEI. The CDR3 is CASSPITGETTDTQYF. CDR3 nucleotide sequence: TGTGCCAGCAGTCCGATTACGGGGGAAACTACAGATACGCAGTATTTT.